Shown below are 23 T cell receptor beta chains from a single sample sequenced in a study of T cells after yellow fever vaccination. TCRdb reanalysed the 5' RACE reads using MiXCR and keeps one entry per CDR3 protein. This table has tens of thousands of distinct CDR3 sequences, around 7% appearing once. The sequencing here drew on CD8+ T cells not binding an NS4B(214-222) dextramer, sorted from PBMCs, taken approximately 40 days after the first yellow fever vaccination. The receptor set was obtained from a man aged 18 to 30 who received the YFV17D yellow fever vaccine.

This clonotype was seen many times. V is TRBV12-3 or TRBV12-4 and J is TRBJ1-5; D unresolved. V gave up 7 bases and J gave up 0 bases, with 22 bases separating them. This CDR3 spans 18 amino acids. The CDR3 protein is CASTPRTPSGYSNQPQHF. CDR3 coding DNA: TGTGCCAGCACTCCTCGGACGCCTTCTGGCTATAGCAATCAGCCCCAGCATTTT.

The CDR3 loop is CASSLGTNSPLHF. The CDR3 DNA follows: TGTGCCAGTTCGCTCGGAACCAATTCACCCCTCCACTTT. The chain couples TRBV6-6 to TRBJ1-6, with D unclear. The CDR3 sequence is 13 residues long. Per the germline V gene, CDR1 is MNHNY and CDR2 is SVGAGI (reference sequence). Trimming took off 9 bases at V and 7 bases at J, with 13 bases between the two ends.

This clonotype occurred a few times. The chain is built from TRBV19 and TRBJ2-3; tentatively, D is TRBD1 (6 bases). Germline V gene data show CDR1 as LNHDA and CDR2 as SQIVND (reference sequence). Trimming cost V 3 bases and J 4 bases, with 11 bases left between them. This CDR3 has 14 residues. CDR3 coding DNA: TGTGCCAGTAGTATTGTGGGGGCTTCAGATACGCAGTATTTT. It translates to CASSIVGASDTQYF.

At least ten counts were recorded for this clonotype. The gene calls are TRBV11-2 and TRBJ2-3; 10 bases line up with TRBD2. Trimming took 5 bases from V and 4 from J; bases not matched to a gene: 12. Germline lookup yields CDR1 SGHAT and CDR2 FQNNGV. This CDR3 contains 17 residues. The CDR3 DNA reads as TGTGCCAGCAGCCCCACTCAAGCGGGGGGGCGTGCAGATACGCAGTATTTT. Translating gives CASSPTQAGGRADTQYF. Based on the CDR3 plus reference TRBV11-2 and TRBJ2-3, the full variable domain is EAGVAQSPRYKIIEKRQSVAFWCNPISGHATLYWYQQILGQGPKLLIQFQNNGVVDDSQLPKDRFSAERLKGVDSTLKIQPAKLEDSAVYLCASSPTQAGGRADTQYFGPGTRLTVL.

V and J are TRBV5-1 and TRBJ1-2; 7 bases are a match to TRBD1. Trimming cost V 2 bases and J 3 bases; bases outside gene matches: 7. This CDR3 is built from 15 residues. Per germline, CDR1 SGHRS and CDR2 YFSETQ. The CDR3 nucleotides read TGCGCCAGCAGCTTTACAGGGGCCTCGTACTATGGCTACACCTTC. Protein: CASSFTGASYYGYTF.

This clonotype came up many times. This rearrangement joins TRBV11-2 to TRBJ2-3, with a tentative D call TRBD2 (6 bases). The V end was cut by 5 bases, the J end by 2 bases, with 17 bases between. The CDR3 consists of 16 residues. Germline CDR1 is SGHAT and CDR2 is FQNNGV. The CDR3 sequence is CASSPQTGDPTDTQYF. For the CDR3, the DNA is TGTGCCAGCAGCCCACAGACGGGGGACCCCACAGATACGCAGTATTTT.

The rearrangement uses TRBV7-2 and TRBJ2-5; 7 bases map to TRBD1. The trim removed 1 base at V and 2 bases at J, leaving 7 bases unmatched. The CDR3 is 16 residues long. From germline, CDR1 is SGHTA and CDR2 FQGNSA. The CDR3 spells CASSLENRGLQETQYF. CDR3 bases: TGTGCCAGCAGCTTAGAGAACAGGGGATTACAAGAGACCCAGTACTTC.

This rearrangement joins TRBV6-5 to TRBJ1-2; no clear D gene. The V and J ends lost 1 base and 1 base respectively, with 4 bases between them. CDR3 length equals 13 residues. The germline CDR1 and CDR2 sequences are MNHEY and SVGAGI. CDR3 in amino acids: CASSYLVNYGYTF. CDR3 nucleotides: TGTGCCAGCAGTTACTTGGTTAACTATGGCTACACCTTC.

The sample holds a few counts of this clonotype. This chain uses TRBV20-1 with TRBJ1-6; D is unresolved. Trimming stripped 0 bases from V and 0 bases from J, with 9 bases between. Germline lookup yields CDR1 DFQATT and CDR2 SNEGSKA (reference sequence). The CDR3 length is 16 residues. Written as DNA, the CDR3 is TGCAGTGCTAGAGATCTTGAGGACTCCTATAATTCACCCCTCCACTTT. Protein: CSARDLEDSYNSPLHF.

This clonotype turned up a few times. The chain is built from TRBV27 and TRBJ2-3, with 7 positions matching TRBD1. The CDR3 consists of 15 residues. The germline gives CDR1 MNHEY, CDR2 SMNVEV (reference sequence). The V gene end was trimmed by 4 bases and the J gene end by 3 bases; junction bases not matched to a gene: 7. Here the CDR3 reads CASSSRGLRTDTQYF. As DNA, the CDR3 is TGTGCCAGCAGTTCTAGGGGGCTGCGGACAGATACGCAGTATTTT.

This clonotype was detected a few times. The chain recombines TRBV5-4 with TRBJ1-6; no reliable D call. Per germline, CDR1 SGHNT and CDR2 YYREEE (reference sequence). V was clipped by 4 bases and J by 5 bases, with 13 bases between them. The CDR3 contains 15 residues. The DNA of the CDR3 is TGTGCCAGCAGCCTCCTGGCAGGTGATAATTCACCCCTCCACTTT. Protein sequence: CASSLLAGDNSPLHF.

The rearrangement links TRBV20-1 to TRBJ1-6; a weak D match, TRBD1 (6 bases). Germline loops: CDR1 DFQATT, CDR2 SNEGSKA (reference sequence). Trimming shortened V by 2 bases and J by 7 bases, and 18 bases separated the two germline ends. The CDR3 runs to 16 residues. The CDR3 region is CSARQAGGPVNSPLHF. The CDR3 DNA sequence: TGCAGTGCTAGACAAGCCGGGGGCCCAGTGAATTCACCCCTCCACTTT.

Details on this clonotype: Just one base apart from a much larger clone, this may be a read error. V is TRBV4-3 and J is TRBJ1-4; D not resolved. The germline V and J ends were trimmed by 1 base and 1 base, with 13 bases remaining between them. CDR3 size: 17 residues. Germline lookup yields CDR1 LGHNA and CDR2 YSLEER. CDR3 nucleotide sequence: TGCGCCAGCAGCCAAGGAGCGGCTTCGGTAACTAATGAAAAACTGTTTTTT. Protein: CASSQGAASVTNEKLFF.

This clonotype was observed at least ten times. The gene calls are TRBV7-9 and TRBJ2-5; D possibly corresponds to TRBD2 (5 bases). This CDR3 has 16 amino acids. With 5 bases removed from V and 7 bases from J, the gap between germline ends came to 23 bases. Germline V gene data show CDR1 as SEHNR and CDR2 as FQNEAQ (reference sequence). CDR3 sequence (DNA): TGTGCCAGCAGCCCATCTGGACTGTACCTCCGGGGGACCCAGTACTTC. Its protein is CASSPSGLYLRGTQYF.

This clonotype was seen more than once but under ten times. This chain links TRBV4-3 with TRBJ1-2; maybe TRBD1 (5 bases). There are 16 residues in the CDR3. CDR1 is LGHNA, CDR2 YSLEER, per germline. V was clipped by 1 base and J by 3 bases, with 15 bases between them. The CDR3 DNA reads as TGCGCCAGCAGCCAAGCTGGCCTCGAAGGGGACTATGGCTACACCTTC. Encoded protein: CASSQAGLEGDYGYTF.

This clonotype was counted a few times. This chain uses TRBV4-1 with TRBJ1-4; D not resolved. The CDR3 covers 14 residues. Germline lookup yields CDR1 MGHRA and CDR2 YSYEKL. With 1 base removed from V and 8 bases from J, the gap between germline ends came to 11 bases. CDR3 nucleotide sequence: TGCGCCAGCAGCCAAGGGGTCCTCGGGGAAAAACTGTTTTTT. This encodes CASSQGVLGEKLFF.

The V gene is TRBV10-3, the J gene TRBJ2-2; D is unresolved. The CDR3 extends over 14 amino acids. Trimming cost V 6 bases and J 1 base, with 9 bases left between them. CDR1 and CDR2 from the germline V gene are ENHRY and SYGVKD. The CDR3: CAISGAENTGELFF. In DNA, the CDR3 is TGTGCCATCAGCGGCGCCGAGAACACCGGGGAGCTGTTTTTT.

This clonotype was observed many times. J is TRBJ2-3 and V is TRBV9; D is possibly TRBD1 (6 bases). The CDR3 sequence is 15 residues long. Trimming shortened V by 3 bases and J by 4 bases, and 15 bases separated the two germline ends. Germline lookup yields CDR1 SGDLS and CDR2 YYNGEE. Here the CDR3 reads CASSASRGLSDTQYF. In DNA, the CDR3 is TGTGCCAGCAGCGCGTCCAGGGGTCTCTCAGATACGCAGTATTTT.

The rearrangement joins TRBV4-1 to TRBJ2-1; 15 bases are shared with TRBD2. This CDR3 region has 16 residues. Germline CDR1 reads MGHRA; CDR2 reads YSYEKL. J lost 9 bases, V lost 4 bases, and 7 bases had no gene match. The DNA for the CDR3 is TGCGCCAGCAGCCCCCGGACTAGCGGGGGGGCGCCTGAGCAGTTCTTC. Translating it yields CASSPRTSGGAPEQFF.

This clonotype was observed at least ten times. The V gene is TRBV7-6, the J gene TRBJ1-5; D ambiguous. This CDR3 has 13 residues. Germline V gene sequence: CDR1 SGHVS, CDR2 FNYEAQ. V was trimmed by 1 base and J by 6 bases, leaving 7 bases between them. CDR3 nucleotides: TGTGCCAGCAGCTTAGGCAGGACTCAGCCCCAGCATTTT. It codes for CASSLGRTQPQHF.

This clonotype has more than one count but fewer than ten. The rearrangement uses TRBV11-2 and TRBJ2-6, with D maybe TRBD2 (5 bases). This CDR3 has 17 amino acids. Per the germline V gene, CDR1 is SGHAT and CDR2 is FQNNGV. Trimming removed 6 bases from V and 11 bases from J, with 26 bases in between. The CDR3 spells CASRFGLTFAGVDVLTF. The DNA for the CDR3 is TGTGCCAGCAGATTTGGACTGACTTTCGCTGGGGTCGACGTCCTGACTTTC.

In this sample, this clonotype turned up a few times. The chain joins TRBV5-6 to TRBJ2-1; weak D call: TRBD2 (5 bases). This CDR3 region has 12 residues. The V and J ends lost 1 base and 6 bases respectively, with 5 bases between them. Germline V lookup: CDR1 SGHDT, CDR2 YYEEEE. The CDR3 loop reads CASSLTSNEQFF. CDR3 sequence (DNA): TGTGCCAGCAGCTTGACTAGCAATGAGCAGTTCTTC.

This clonotype was seen more than once but under ten times. This chain links TRBV3-1 with TRBJ2-3; 8 bases are a match to TRBD2. Germline CDR1 reads LGHDT; CDR2 reads YNNKEL (reference sequence). J gave up 1 base and V 0 bases, and 9 bases lay outside the gene matches. The CDR3 consists of 18 residues. The CDR3 sequence: CASSQERPAGVGTDTQYF. The CDR3 bases are TGTGCCAGCAGCCAAGAACGTCCAGCGGGGGTCGGCACAGATACGCAGTATTTT.